The rows below give T cell receptor beta chains drawn from one sample of a study of T cell responses to AZD1222 COVID-19 vaccine. Method: immunoSEQ multiplex PCR; TCRdb's copy keeps in-frame clones and lacks some. The sample records approximately 50,000 clones, 80% to 90% being singletons. The material was peripheral blood, obtained 28 days after the second AZD1222 dose. The receptor set was obtained from an adult who received the AZD1222 COVID-19 vaccine. The CDR3 runs from the conserved cysteine through the conserved F or W. The D gene is left open where the match is weak. The size entry is marked missing in some rows and otherwise reads once, few, many or a size class.

clone_size: few
j_call: TRBJ1-6
v_call: TRBV7-9
d_call: TRBD1
cdr3_aa: CASSPGTENSPLHF
cdr3_nt: TGTGCCAGCTCCCCCGGGACAGAAAATTCACCCCTCCACTTT

clone_size: once
j_call: TRBJ2-3
v_call: TRBV28
d_call: -
cdr3_aa: CASTSSTDTQYF
cdr3_nt: TGTGCCAGCACGTCGAGCACAGATACGCAGTATTTT

clone_size: -
j_call: TRBJ2-7
v_call: TRBV7-9
d_call: -
cdr3_aa: CASSPRTESEQYF
cdr3_nt: TGTGCCAGCAGCCCCCGGACGGAATCCGAGCAGTACTTC

clone_size: -
j_call: TRBJ2-7
v_call: TRBV9
d_call: TRBD1
cdr3_aa: CASSDGTGATYEQYF
cdr3_nt: TGTGCCAGCAGCGACGGGACAGGGGCGACCTACGAGCAGTACTTC

clone_size: once
j_call: TRBJ1-2
v_call: TRBV15
d_call: TRBD1
cdr3_aa: CATSARDRGYGYTF
cdr3_nt: TGTGCCACCAGCGCCCGGGACAGGGGGTATGGCTACACCTTC

clone_size: -
j_call: TRBJ1-3
v_call: TRBV19
d_call: -
cdr3_aa: CASTLTGYGNTIYF
cdr3_nt: TGTGCCAGTACCCTAACAGGGTACGGAAACACCATATATTTT

clone_size: -
j_call: TRBJ1-3
v_call: TRBV7-9
d_call: -
cdr3_aa: CASSLSNSGNTIYF
cdr3_nt: TGTGCCAGCAGCCTATCCAACTCTGGAAACACCATATATTTT

clone_size: -
j_call: TRBJ2-5
v_call: TRBV27
d_call: TRBD1
cdr3_aa: CASSYKGGLETQYF
cdr3_nt: TGTGCCAGCAGTTACAAAGGGGGCCTAGAGACCCAGTACTTC

clone_size: -
j_call: TRBJ2-1
v_call: TRBV6-2/TRBV6-3
d_call: TRBD2
cdr3_aa: CASSYSTSGGQFF
cdr3_nt: TGTGCCAGCAGTTACTCTACTAGCGGGGGGCAGTTCTTC

clone_size: -
j_call: TRBJ2-1
v_call: TRBV7-9
d_call: -
cdr3_aa: CASSPGSVDEQFF
cdr3_nt: TGTGCCAGCAGCCCCGGGTCCGTGGATGAGCAGTTCTTC

clone_size: once
j_call: TRBJ1-1
v_call: TRBV28
d_call: -
cdr3_aa: CASSRDGSEAFF
cdr3_nt: TGTGCCAGCAGTCGAGACGGGTCTGAAGCTTTCTTT

clone_size: -
j_call: TRBJ2-3
v_call: TRBV15
d_call: -
cdr3_aa: CATSLSRTDTQYF
cdr3_nt: TGTGCCACCAGCCTTAGCCGCACAGATACGCAGTATTTT

clone_size: -
j_call: TRBJ2-7
v_call: TRBV28
d_call: TRBD1
cdr3_aa: CASSGHRGDSYEQYF
cdr3_nt: TGTGCCAGCAGTGGGCACAGGGGTGATTCCTACGAGCAGTACTTC

clone_size: -
j_call: TRBJ2-2
v_call: TRBV28
d_call: TRBD1
cdr3_aa: CASSYTGQGDHGELFF
cdr3_nt: TGTGCCAGCAGTTACACTGGACAGGGGGATCACGGGGAGCTGTTTTTT

clone_size: once
j_call: TRBJ2-7
v_call: TRBV2
d_call: -
cdr3_aa: CASELTSPYEQYF
cdr3_nt: TGTGCCAGTGAACTGACATCCCCCTACGAGCAGTACTTC

clone_size: -
j_call: TRBJ1-4
v_call: TRBV5-8
d_call: -
cdr3_aa: CASSLNTARKLFF
cdr3_nt: TGTGCCAGCAGCTTAAACACAGCGCGAAAACTGTTTTTT

clone_size: -
j_call: TRBJ2-2
v_call: TRBV7-9
d_call: -
cdr3_aa: CASSLEGNTGGLFF
cdr3_nt: TGTGCCAGCAGCTTAGAGGGGAACACCGGGGGGCTGTTTTTT

clone_size: -
j_call: TRBJ2-2
v_call: TRBV19
d_call: -
cdr3_aa: CASSNRGYTGELFF
cdr3_nt: TGTGCCAGTAGTAACCGGGGCTACACCGGGGAGCTGTTTTTT

clone_size: -
j_call: TRBJ1-6
v_call: TRBV21-1
d_call: -
cdr3_aa: CASSRRGSRSNSPLHF
cdr3_nt: TGTGCCAGCAGCAGAAGGGGGAGCAGGAGCAATTCACCCCTCCACTTT

clone_size: -
j_call: TRBJ1-4
v_call: TRBV7-2
d_call: TRBD1
cdr3_aa: CASSFATGWEKLFF
cdr3_nt: TGTGCCAGCAGCTTTGCGACAGGGTGGGAAAAACTGTTTTTT

clone_size: -
j_call: TRBJ1-3
v_call: TRBV28
d_call: -
cdr3_aa: CASSPLLGNSGNTIYF
cdr3_nt: TGTGCCAGCAGTCCTCTCCTTGGAAACTCTGGAAACACCATATATTTT

clone_size: -
j_call: TRBJ2-7
v_call: TRBV18
d_call: TRBD2
cdr3_aa: CASSPGTSGTEHYEQYF
cdr3_nt: TGTGCCAGCTCACCGGGGACTAGCGGGACCGAACACTACGAGCAGTACTTC

clone_size: -
j_call: TRBJ2-3
v_call: TRBV4-2
d_call: -
cdr3_aa: CASSQEAAFGRGGTDTQYF
cdr3_nt: TGTGCCAGCAGCCAAGAAGCGGCTTTCGGCAGGGGGGGCACAGATACGCAGTATTTT

clone_size: few
j_call: TRBJ1-2
v_call: TRBV6-5
d_call: TRBD1
cdr3_aa: CASSYSRTGGGYGYTF
cdr3_nt: TGTGCCAGCAGTTACTCAAGGACAGGGGGGGGCTATGGCTACACCTTC

clone_size: once
j_call: TRBJ1-5
v_call: TRBV24-1
d_call: -
cdr3_aa: CATSDPTGNQPQHF
cdr3_nt: TGTGCCACCAGTGACCCTACAGGGAATCAGCCCCAGCATTTT

clone_size: -
j_call: TRBJ2-7
v_call: TRBV3-1/TRBV3-2
d_call: TRBD2
cdr3_aa: CASSQDRRAGLSYEQYF
cdr3_nt: TGTGCCAGCAGCCAAGATCGACGAGCGGGGCTTTCCTACGAGCAGTACTTC

clone_size: -
j_call: TRBJ2-2
v_call: TRBV12-3/TRBV12-4
d_call: -
cdr3_aa: CASSLGTAGELFF
cdr3_nt: TGTGCCAGCAGTTTAGGGACAGCAGGGGAGCTGTTTTTT

clone_size: -
j_call: TRBJ2-1
v_call: TRBV6-6
d_call: TRBD2
cdr3_aa: CASTKPRVAGEDEQFF
cdr3_nt: TGTGCCAGCACCAAGCCGAGGGTAGCGGGAGAGGATGAGCAGTTCTTC

clone_size: -
j_call: TRBJ1-6
v_call: TRBV7-2
d_call: TRBD1
cdr3_aa: CASSKTGAAEALHF
cdr3_nt: TGTGCCAGCAGCAAGACAGGGGCGGCTGAGGCCCTCCACTTT

clone_size: -
j_call: TRBJ1-1
v_call: TRBV7-2
d_call: -
cdr3_aa: CASRRQVSLLTEAFF
cdr3_nt: TGTGCCAGCCGGAGACAGGTTTCCCTCCTCACTGAAGCTTTCTTT

clone_size: -
j_call: TRBJ2-7
v_call: TRBV29-1
d_call: TRBD1
cdr3_aa: CSVTTGTGIYEQYF
cdr3_nt: TGCAGCGTCACCACCGGGACAGGGATTTACGAGCAGTACTTC

clone_size: -
j_call: TRBJ2-2
v_call: TRBV27
d_call: TRBD1
cdr3_aa: CASRQGNTGELFF
cdr3_nt: TGTGCCAGCCGACAGGGGAACACCGGGGAGCTGTTTTTT

clone_size: -
j_call: TRBJ2-2
v_call: TRBV3-1/TRBV3-2
d_call: TRBD1
cdr3_aa: CASSSSGNLKGARTGELFF
cdr3_nt: TGTGCCAGCAGTTCGAGCGGAAACCTCAAGGGGGCGAGGACCGGGGAGCTGTTTTTT